Shown below are 23 T cell receptor beta chains from a single sample sequenced in a study of tumor-infiltrating lymphocytes in primary liver carcinoma. The tissue used was unsorted bulk material of about 17-33 mg. RNA and DNA were co-extracted from it with the AllPrep DNA/RNA mini kit. A primer matching the constant region was used to make TCR beta cDNA from approximately 500 ng of total RNA. Generation of the TCR beta libraries relied on three nested multiplex PCR rounds using slightly modified ARM-PCR. Primers for the first two PCR rounds were TRBV1-TRBV30 forward primers and a C-beta reverse primer (about 10 cycles per round). TCRdb reanalysed the multiplex PCR reads using MiXCR and keeps one entry per CDR3 protein. This table has tens of thousands of distinct CDR3 sequences, around 79% appearing once. Sequenced: liver tumor tissue from sampling region 4. Described subset: tumor region T4, right-lateral pole. All receptors derive from a woman aged 30 to 39 with primary liver carcinoma and hepatitis B virus infection.

As concerns this clonotype: No conserved phenylalanine or tryptophan is present at the end of the CDR3, so a read error is the likely explanation. The chain has TRBV5-1 and TRBJ2-7; TRBD2 aligns across 7 bases. CDR1 SGHRS and CDR2 YFSETQ come from the germline V gene. This CDR3 comprises 15 residues. The CDR3 protein is CASGFSSGDTYEQYI. The CDR3 DNA is TGCGCCAGCGGCTTCTCTAGCGGTGATACCTACGAGCAGTACATC.

This clonotype was detected ten times or more. CDR3 region: CASSAKDTQYF. CDR3 nucleotides: TGTGCCAGCAGCGCGAAAGATACGCAGTATTTT. The chain is built from TRBV16 and TRBJ2-3, with D uncertain. This CDR3 has 11 amino acids. CDR1 is KGHSY, CDR2 FQNENV, per germline. V lost 5 bases and J 5 bases, leaving 5 bases between the germline ends.

About this clonotype: No conserved phenylalanine or tryptophan is present at the end of the CDR3, so a read error is the likely explanation. V is TRBV11-1 and J is TRBJ2-7; either TRBD1 or TRBD2 may supply D (5 bases each). The germline V gene has CDR1 SGHAT and CDR2 FQDESV (reference sequence). This CDR3 spans 15 amino acids. The CDR3 loop is CANSPRDARFYEQYL. CDR3 sequence (DNA): TGTGCCAACAGCCCCCGGGACGCCCGTTTCTATGAGCAGTACTTA.

Details on this clonotype: This CDR3 fails to terminate in the conserved phenylalanine or tryptophan, so it likely reflects a read error. This chain connects TRBV4-2 to TRBJ1-2, with D possibly TRBD1 on 6 matching bases. The CDR3 totals 12 residues. Germline values: CDR1 LGHNA, CDR2 YNFKEQ. V lost 4 bases, J lost 10 bases, and 13 bases lay in between. This CDR3 reads CASSPGHYHYTL. DNA for the CDR3: TGTGCCAGCAGCCCGGGACACTATCACTACACCCTC.

Turning to this clonotype: In this CDR3 the conserved last residue, phenylalanine or tryptophan, is missing, so a read error is likely. The CDR3 region is CDSSSLVSDTQYL. The CDR3 DNA is TGTGACAGCAGCTCACTAGTGTCAGATACGCAGTATCTT. The genes are TRBV7-8 and TRBJ2-3; possibly TRBD2 for D (5 bases). This CDR3 has 13 amino acids. Germline CDR1 SGHVS, CDR2 FQNEAQ.

A remark on this clonotype: This CDR3 fails to terminate in the conserved phenylalanine or tryptophan, so it likely reflects a read error. The chain joins TRBV11-2 to TRBJ1-1; no clear D gene. The V end was cut by 2 bases, the J end by 2 bases, with 9 bases between. The CDR3 is made up of 14 amino acids. Germline CDR1 and CDR2: SGHAT and FQNNGV. The CDR3 coding sequence is TGTGCCAGCAGCTTAAACCAAGGTAACACTGAAGCTTTCTTA. Encoded protein: CASSLNQGNTEAFL.

As regards this clonotype: No conserved phenylalanine or tryptophan is present at the end of the CDR3, so a read error is the likely explanation. The chain links TRBV11-2 to TRBJ2-1; the D is unclear. The CDR3 spans 12 residues. The germline gives CDR1 SGHAT, CDR2 FQNNGV. This chain's CDR3 is CASSFLNDEQFL. In DNA form, the CDR3 reads TGTGCCAGCAGCTTTCTTAATGATGAACAGTTCTTG.

The sample holds one count of this clonotype. The chain couples TRBV5-4 to TRBJ2-5; possibly TRBD1 for D (6 bases). V was cut by 9 bases and J by 2 bases, with 20 bases left in between. The CDR3 has 15 amino acids. Per the germline V gene, CDR1 is SGHNT and CDR2 is YYREEE (reference sequence). The CDR3 DNA reads as TGTGCCAATAGCTTGGGGACAAGCGGACAAGAGACCCAGTACTTC. The encoded protein is CANSLGTSGQETQYF.

As for this clonotype: Mismatch with germline at one junction end may stem from a read error. V usage is TRBV10-3 and J usage is TRBJ2-5, with D unresolved. CDR1 is ENHRY and CDR2 is SYGVKD in the germline V gene. This CDR3 has 15 residues. The CDR3 DNA reads TGTGCCATTAGTGTGTCGGCTACCAGACAAGAGACCCATTACTTC. This codes for CAISVSATRQETHYF.

Note on this clonotype: The junction and the germline gene differ at one end; a read error may be behind it. This chain uses TRBV4-2 with TRBJ2-1; D is unresolved. Germline V gene data show CDR1 as LGHNA and CDR2 as YNFKEQ. There are 18 residues in the CDR3. The CDR3 DNA reads as TGTTCCAGCAGCCAAGTAGTGAGCGTCCGAAGCTCCAATAATGAGCAGTTCTTC. This codes for CSSSQVVSVRSSNNEQFF.

This clonotype was seen more than once but under ten times. The chain uses TRBV6-2 or TRBV6-3 and TRBJ1-1, with unresolved D. The CDR3 loop spans 13 amino acids. From germline, CDR1 is MNHEY and CDR2 SVGEGT. Trimming shortened V by 6 bases and J by 11 bases, and 19 bases separated the two germline ends. The CDR3 sequence is CASSPTPALTAFF. The CDR3 region has the DNA TGTGCCAGCAGCCCGACACCGGCCCTAACGGCTTTCTTT.

This clonotype is termed medium-sized (0.01 to 0.1%). The chain combines TRBV4-3 with TRBJ2-7; 9 nucleotides align to TRBD1. CDR1 is LGHNA, CDR2 YSLEER, per germline. The V and J ends lost 0 bases and 3 bases, in that order; junction bases with no gene match: 9. The CDR3 contains 17 residues. CDR3 bases: TGCGCCAGCAGCCAAGAGTTTTCTAGGACAGGGGACTACGAGCAGTACTTC. This codes for CASSQEFSRTGDYEQYF.

On this clonotype: Germline is not matched at one junction end, which may reflect a read error. The chain is built from TRBV4-3 and TRBJ1-2; possibly TRBD1 for D (5 bases). The germline V gene has CDR1 LGHNA and CDR2 YSLEER. The CDR3 length is 15 residues. The CDR3 spells CAISQYWGRVNGCTF. DNA for the CDR3: TGCGCCATCAGTCAATATTGGGGCAGGGTGAATGGCTGCACCTTC.

By share, this clonotype ranks as medium-sized. Here the CDR3 DNA reads TGCGCCAGCAGCTTCAACGGTCCCCCGCAAGAGACCCAGTACTTC. Amino acid sequence: CASSFNGPPQETQYF. V is TRBV5-1 and J is TRBJ2-5; D gene uncertain. Germline CDR1 SGHRS, CDR2 YFSETQ. V gave up 2 bases and J gave up 2 bases, with 13 bases separating them. The CDR3 contains 15 residues.

This clonotype has at least ten counts. The chain employs TRBV28 and TRBJ1-1; 9 bases are a match to TRBD1. This CDR3 comprises 13 residues. The ends lost 7 bases at V and 10 bases at J; junction bases unmatched: 10. Germline CDR1 is MDHEN and CDR2 is SYDVKM. The CDR3 nucleotides are TGTGCCAGCACTAGGGACAGGGTTAATGCAGCTTTCTTT. Amino acids: CASTRDRVNAAFF.

The CDR3 loop is CASSVEHCTGELFF. The CDR3 DNA reads as TGTGCCAGCAGCGTCGAACATTGCACCGGGGAGCTGTTTTTT. The chain is built from TRBV9 and TRBJ2-2; D call uncertain. This CDR3 comprises 14 residues. V gave up 2 bases and J gave up 4 bases, with 9 bases separating them. Germline values: CDR1 SGDLS, CDR2 YYNGEE.

The chain has TRBV5-6 and TRBJ2-7, with D tentatively TRBD1 (7 bases). The V and J ends lost 10 bases and 9 bases respectively, with 23 bases between them. The length of the CDR3 is 13 residues. The germline V gene encodes CDR1 SGHDT and CDR2 YYEEEE. For the CDR3, the DNA is TGTGCCTGTAGCTTACGGACAGGACTATCGCAGTACTTC. It translates to CACSLRTGLSQYF.

In regard to this clonotype: The CDR3 ends on some other residue instead of the conserved phenylalanine or tryptophan, so this is likely a read error. The DNA is left out, because the CDR3 cannot be placed on it with certainty; the CDR3 is given as TCRdb lists it. The chain joins TRBV11-2 to TRBJ2-2. In germline, CDR1 is SGHAT, CDR2 FQNNGV. The CDR3 is 16 residues long, ends included. The CDR3 loop reads CASSPDSQLNTGELFL.

As regards this clonotype: Relative to the germline gene, one junction end is altered; a read error may explain this. The rearrangement joins TRBV4-2 to TRBJ2-1; the D gene is possibly TRBD2 (5 bases). Looked up from germline, CDR1 is LGHNA and CDR2 is YNFKEQ. The CDR3 covers 18 residues. The CDR3 nucleotides read TGTGCCAGCAGTCAAGTAGCGAGCGTCCGAAGCTCCTACAATCAGCAGTTCTTC. Its translation is CASSQVASVRSSYNQQFF.

The chain recombines TRBV6-5 with TRBJ2-2, with 7 bases that match TRBD2. Germline V gene lookup returns CDR1 MNHEY and CDR2 SVGAGI. The CDR3 has 17 amino acids. V gave up 11 bases and J gave up 8 bases; unmatched junction bases: 23. CDR3 sequence (DNA): TGTGCCTGCCAGGGCCGGCTAGCGGCAGTGGTTCATGGGGAGCTGTTTTTT. The encoded protein is CACQGRLAAVVHGELFF.

A note on this clonotype: The CDR3 end shows no conserved phenylalanine or tryptophan, and so a read error is likely. The V and J genes are TRBV12-3 or TRBV12-4 and TRBJ1-1; D remains ambiguous. The V and J ends lost 8 bases and 2 bases respectively, with 12 bases between them. The CDR3 runs 13 residues. The CDR3 reads CASYRNINTEAFY. The CDR3 DNA follows: TGTGCCAGCTATCGCAACATAAACACTGAAGCTTTCTAT.

To note about this clonotype: This may be a read error: a much more frequent sequence differs by one nucleotide. The gene calls are TRBV20-1 and TRBJ2-7, with a possible D match to TRBD1 (6 bases). The V gene's germline CDR1 is DFQATT and CDR2 SNEGSKA (reference sequence). V gave up 4 bases and J gave up 7 bases, with 23 bases separating them. The CDR3 is 15 residues long. This CDR3 is CSANLRDKVVAEQYF. The DNA for the CDR3 is TGCAGTGCTAATCTCAGGGACAAGGTAGTGGCTGAGCAGTACTTC.

By sample fraction, this clonotype is large (0.1 to 1%). The chain uses TRBV11-2 and TRBJ2-5; perhaps TRBD2 as D (6 bases). V lost 4 bases and J 9 bases, leaving 18 bases between the germline ends. Germline CDR1 and CDR2: SGHAT and FQNNGV. The CDR3 covers 14 residues. CDR3 sequence: CASSSPGSWEAQYF. In DNA, the CDR3 is TGTGCCAGCAGCTCCCCGGGGAGCTGGGAGGCCCAGTACTTC. Complete variable domain (other parts from reference TRBV11-2 and TRBJ2-5): EAGVAQSPRYKIIEKRQSVAFWCNPISGHATLYWYQQILGQGPKLLIQFQNNGVVDDSQLPKDRFSAERLKGVDSTLKIQPAKLEDSAVYLCASSSPGSWEAQYFGPGTRLLVL.